This T cell receptor beta chain was identified in a study of blood T cell repertoires in COVID-19. Germline V gene sequence: CDR1 MNHEY, CDR2 SVGAGI. J was trimmed by 0 bases and V by 9 bases; bases with no gene match: 5. CDR3 length: 13 residues. Using immunoSEQ multiplex PCR, the repertoire was profiled, and TCRdb retains in-frame clones only, with some absent. This table holds about 76,000 clones, 80% found once. This TCR was recovered from a human donor in a cohort sampled during active COVID-19. V usage is TRBV6-5 and J usage is TRBJ2-7; 7 bases map to TRBD1. Sequenced input: peripheral blood. The CDR3 is CASTGASSYEQYV. In DNA, the CDR3 is TGTGCCAGTACAGGGGCCAGCTCCTACGAGCAGTACGTC.